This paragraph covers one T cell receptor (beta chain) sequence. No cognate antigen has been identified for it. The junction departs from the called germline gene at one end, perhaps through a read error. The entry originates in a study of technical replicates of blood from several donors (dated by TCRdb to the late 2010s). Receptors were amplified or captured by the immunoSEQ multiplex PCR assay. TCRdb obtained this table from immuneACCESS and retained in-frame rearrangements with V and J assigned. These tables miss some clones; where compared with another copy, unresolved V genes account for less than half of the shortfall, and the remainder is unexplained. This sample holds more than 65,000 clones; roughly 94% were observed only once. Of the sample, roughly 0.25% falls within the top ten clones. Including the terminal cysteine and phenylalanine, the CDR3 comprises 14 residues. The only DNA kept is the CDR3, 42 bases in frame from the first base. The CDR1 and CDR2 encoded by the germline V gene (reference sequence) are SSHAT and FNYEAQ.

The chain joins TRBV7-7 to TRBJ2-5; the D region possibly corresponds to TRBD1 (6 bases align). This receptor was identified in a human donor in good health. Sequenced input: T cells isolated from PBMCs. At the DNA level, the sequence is TGTGCTAGCAGCGTAACGGGACACCGGGAGACCCAGTACTTC. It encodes CASSVTGHRETQYF.